These 27 T cell receptor beta chains share one sample of origin, sequenced in a study of blood T cell repertoires in COVID-19 (dated by TCRdb to the early 2020s). Libraries came from the immunoSEQ multiplex PCR assay. TCRdb carries this immuneACCESS record with in-frame sequences only. Its versions omit some clonotypes, under half of them owing to an unresolved V gene in the studies checked, with the rest unexplained. For this sample the table gives fewer than 250,000 clones, of which about 83% were detected only once. Jointly, the top ten make up 7.5% to 9% of the sample. Sequencing was performed on peripheral blood. The receptors were gathered from a woman aged 50 to 65 with acute or convalescent COVID-19.

The rearrangement links TRBV28 to TRBJ2-5, with D maybe TRBD1 (8 bases). Germline V gene data show CDR1 as MDHEN and CDR2 as SYDVKM. The CDR3 contains 12 residues. The V end lost 10 bases, the J end lost 5 bases, and 14 bases lay between the germline ends. CDR3 region: CAIQQGGETQYF. CDR3 sequence (DNA): TGTGCCATACAACAGGGGGGGGAGACCCAGTACTTC.

The chain couples TRBV6-5 to TRBJ2-3; D might be TRBD2 (5 bases). CDR1 is MNHEY and CDR2 is SVGAGI in the germline V gene. V shed 7 bases and J shed 1 base, with 12 bases lying between them. There are 14 residues in the CDR3. The CDR3 loop is CASNQGSGTDTQYF. The DNA for the CDR3 is TGTGCCAGCAATCAAGGGAGCGGCACAGATACGCAGTATTTT.

This sequence joins TRBV19 and TRBJ2-7, with 9 bases matching TRBD2. The germline gives CDR1 LNHDA, CDR2 SQIVND (reference sequence). Trimming at V came to 6 bases and at J to 0 bases, leaving 6 bases not matched to a gene. The CDR3 extends over 15 amino acids. The CDR3 reads CASRIHSGSSYEQYF. CDR3 in DNA: TGTGCCAGTAGGATCCATAGCGGGAGCTCCTACGAGCAGTACTTC.

The J gene is TRBJ1-6, the V gene TRBV6-5; TRBD1 agrees at 7 bases. Germline V gene sequence: CDR1 MNHEY, CDR2 SVGAGI. Germline trimming cut 5 bases from V and 5 bases from J; bases unmatched to any gene: 3. This CDR3 region has 14 residues. The CDR3 reads CASSRGPNNSPLHF. The CDR3 DNA reads TGTGCCAGCAGTAGGGGGCCGAATAATTCACCCCTCCACTTT.

The V gene is TRBV4-1, the J gene TRBJ2-3; 10 nucleotides agree with TRBD1. The V and J ends lost 3 bases and 5 bases, in that order; junction bases with no gene match: 11. The CDR3 extends over 17 amino acids. Per germline, CDR1 MGHRA and CDR2 YSYEKL. CDR3 loop: CASSQSMGTGVKDTQYF. The CDR3 DNA reads TGCGCCAGCAGCCAGTCCATGGGGACAGGGGTCAAAGATACGCAGTATTTT.

This clone was picked up a small number of times. This chain connects TRBV5-5 to TRBJ2-3, with D uncertain. The CDR3 spans 13 residues. V gave up 3 bases and J gave up 1 base, with 6 bases separating them. Germline-derived CDR1 and CDR2 are SGHKS and YYEKEE (reference sequence). CDR3 sequence: CASSSVRTDTQYF. In nucleotides, the CDR3 is TGTGCCAGCAGCTCGGTTCGCACAGATACGCAGTATTTT.

This rearrangement joins TRBV27 to TRBJ2-1; TRBD1 matches at 8 bases. V trimming: 8 bases; J trimming: 7 bases; junction bases outside the gene matches: 7. CDR1 and CDR2 from the germline V gene are MNHEY and SMNVEV (reference sequence). This CDR3 has 13 residues. The CDR3: CASWTGYWNEQFF. CDR3 sequence (DNA): TGTGCCAGCTGGACAGGGTATTGGAATGAGCAGTTCTTC.

In nucleotides, the CDR3 is TGTGCCAGCAGTTTATCCGTTATTCTCGCAGATACGCAGTATTTT. The encoded protein is CASSLSVILADTQYF. The rearrangement links TRBV27 to TRBJ2-3; no clear D. V gave up 0 bases and J gave up 4 bases, with 11 bases separating them. Germline loops: CDR1 MNHEY, CDR2 SMNVEV (reference sequence). The CDR3 length is 15 residues.

The rearrangement uses TRBV2 and TRBJ1-5; 7 bases are a match to TRBD1. The CDR3 has 13 residues. The V segment lost 4 bases and the J segment 9 bases; nucleotides outside the gene matches: 6. The germline gives CDR1 SNHLY, CDR2 FYNNEI. CDR3 DNA sequence: TGTGCCAGCAGTGGTGACAGGGTAACGCCCCAGCATTTT. This codes for CASSGDRVTPQHF.

CDR3 sequence reads: CASSAGTEETQYF. CDR3 nucleotides: TGTGCCAGCAGTGCCGGGACAGAAGAGACCCAGTACTTC. The chain links TRBV12-3 or TRBV12-4 to TRBJ2-5, with 7 bases that match TRBD1. V shed 5 bases, J shed 3 bases, and the junction held 3 bases outside the gene matches. This CDR3 contains 13 residues.

CDR3 nucleotides: TGCGCCAAAAACAGGCCAGATGAGACCCAGTACTTC. Amino acid sequence: CAKNRPDETQYF. The rearrangement uses TRBV23-1 and TRBJ2-5; D might be TRBD1 (5 bases). TRBV23-1 is flagged as an ORF with uncertain function. Trimming removed 10 bases from V and 5 bases from J, with 14 bases in between. This CDR3 is built from 12 residues.

This clone was detected only once. The CDR3 nucleotides read TGTGCCAGCAGTTCCCTCCTAGGGGGAGGGGCCTACGAGCAGTACTTC. Amino acid sequence: CASSSLLGGGAYEQYF. V usage is TRBV27 and J usage is TRBJ2-7; perhaps TRBD2 as D (7 bases). CDR3 size: 16 residues. Trimming took 4 bases from V and 2 from J, leaving 18 bases between them. Germline values: CDR1 MNHEY, CDR2 SMNVEV (reference sequence).

The genes are TRBV19 and TRBJ1-2, with D hard to call. Looked up from germline, CDR1 is LNHDA and CDR2 is SQIVND (reference sequence). This CDR3 region has 17 residues. The V gene lost 3 bases and the J gene lost 4 bases, with 21 bases spanning the gap. The CDR3 DNA follows: TGTGCCAGTAGTATGGGTTCGCTGATCGGAGACGCCTATGGCTACACCTTC. The encoded protein is CASSMGSLIGDAYGYTF.

J is TRBJ2-2 and V is TRBV12-5, with a possible D match to TRBD1 (7 bases). The CDR3 is 15 residues long. V was trimmed by 8 bases and J by 4 bases, leaving 17 bases between them. Germline V gene sequence: CDR1 LGHNT, CDR2 FRNRAP. Here the CDR3 DNA reads TGTGCTAGTCAAATGGCGGGACAGCCCACCGGGGAGCTGTTTTTT. Its protein product is CASQMAGQPTGELFF.

This sequence joins TRBV11-2 and TRBJ2-7; 9 bases are shared with TRBD2. Germline trimming cut 3 bases from V and 3 bases from J; bases unmatched to any gene: 9. This CDR3 region has 16 residues. Germline CDR1 SGHAT, CDR2 FQNNGV. CDR3 residues: CASSLPRASGNYEQYF. DNA of the CDR3: TGTGCCAGCAGCTTGCCTCGGGCTAGCGGGAACTACGAGCAGTACTTC.

For the CDR3, the DNA is TGCGCCAGCAGCCTGGTTTGGACGGGAACCTACGAGCAGTACTTC. Its translation is CASSLVWTGTYEQYF. The chain has TRBV5-1 and TRBJ2-7; D is perhaps TRBD2 (5 bases). This CDR3 is 15 amino acids long. V was shortened by 4 bases and J by 2 bases, with 16 bases between the two germline ends. Germline CDR1 and CDR2: SGHRS and YFSETQ.

V is TRBV6-1 and J is TRBJ1-1; D gene uncertain. The CDR3 spans 13 residues. Germline V gene data show CDR1 as MNHNS and CDR2 as SASEGT. V shed 3 bases and J shed 0 bases, with 5 bases lying between them. CDR3 coding DNA: TGTGCCAGCAGTGATACATTGAACACTGAAGCTTTCTTT. Translated, it gives CASSDTLNTEAFF.

V is TRBV28 and J is TRBJ2-7, with 7 bases fitting TRBD1. The V and J ends lost 2 bases and 4 bases, in that order; junction bases with no gene match: 8. The length of the CDR3 is 15 residues. The V gene's germline CDR1 is MDHEN and CDR2 SYDVKM. CDR3 nucleotide sequence: TGTGCCAGCAGTTTAATCGGGACAGCTCCTTACGAGCAGTACTTC. Translated: CASSLIGTAPYEQYF.

The rearrangement uses TRBV10-1 and TRBJ2-7; TRBD1 is a possible D gene (7 bases). Per germline, CDR1 WNHNN and CDR2 SYGVQD (reference sequence). The CDR3 has 17 residues. Trimming shortened V by 3 bases and J by 3 bases, and 21 bases separated the two germline ends. CDR3 coding DNA: TGCGCCAGCAGTGACCAAACGCCAGGGGGGATAGGCTACGAGCAGTACTTC. The encoded protein is CASSDQTPGGIGYEQYF.

This CDR3 is CASSGGGQTRGYTF. CDR3 sequence (DNA): TGTGCCAGCAGCGGGGGGGGCCAGACTCGTGGCTACACCTTC. The chain links TRBV28 to TRBJ1-2; D may be TRBD1 (6 bases). Germline CDR1 MDHEN, CDR2 SYDVKM. V dropped 6 bases and J dropped 7 bases, with 18 bases sitting between them. This CDR3 is built from 14 residues.

This clone was picked up a small number of times. This rearrangement joins TRBV7-9 to TRBJ2-7, with D possibly being TRBD1 (5 bases). The length of the CDR3 is 14 residues. The V and J ends lost 1 base and 2 bases respectively, with 9 bases between them. Germline V gene sequence: CDR1 SEHNR, CDR2 FQNEAQ (reference sequence). The CDR3 DNA is TGTGCCAGCAGCTTAGGAAGACAGACCTACGAGCAGTACTTC. Translated: CASSLGRQTYEQYF.

This chain uses TRBV2 with TRBJ2-1; D is possibly TRBD2 (5 bases). Germline-derived CDR1 and CDR2 are SNHLY and FYNNEI. The CDR3 sequence is 15 residues long. Trimming took 6 bases from V and 0 from J, leaving 12 bases between them. The CDR3 loop reads CASRSAEASYNEQFF. The DNA of the CDR3 is TGTGCCAGCAGGAGTGCGGAGGCCTCCTACAATGAGCAGTTCTTC.

This sequence joins TRBV7-9 and TRBJ2-7, with D possibly matching TRBD1 (6 bases). CDR3 length equals 12 residues. Germline CDR1 is SEHNR and CDR2 is FQNEAQ (reference sequence). V gave up 6 bases and J gave up 2 bases, with 8 bases separating them. CDR3 bases: TGTGCCAGCAGAGCAGGGGCCTACGAGCAGTACTTC. It encodes CASRAGAYEQYF.

The chain is built from TRBV24-1 and TRBJ2-5; D perhaps matches TRBD1 (6 bases). Germline CDR1 reads KGHDR; CDR2 reads SFDVKD. CDR3 length: 17 amino acids. Between the trimmed V and J ends, which lost 4 bases and 0 bases, there was a span of 17 bases. The DNA for the CDR3 is TGTGCCACCAGTGACGCTCCGGGACAACCCAACCAAGAGACCCAGTACTTC. Protein: CATSDAPGQPNQETQYF.

The chain combines TRBV29-1 with TRBJ1-1, with a tentative D call TRBD1 (6 bases). Germline CDR1 is SQVTM and CDR2 is ANQGSEA. This CDR3 contains 14 residues. The V gene lost 4 bases and the J gene lost 2 bases, with 14 bases spanning the gap. The CDR3 loop is CSVVRQGSNTEAFF. For the CDR3, the DNA is TGCAGCGTTGTTCGGCAGGGGTCCAACACTGAAGCTTTCTTT.

This chain's CDR3 is CARTESGGDGYTF. The CDR3 region has the DNA TGTGCCAGAACCGAGTCAGGGGGTGATGGCTACACCTTC. The gene calls are TRBV2 and TRBJ1-2, with 7 bases aligning to TRBD1. Germline V CDR1 and CDR2: SNHLY, FYNNEI. V was pared by 9 bases and J by 6 bases, with 10 bases of the junction left unmatched. The CDR3 extends over 13 amino acids.

This clone was found a few times. V usage is TRBV20-1 and J usage is TRBJ1-5, with D possibly TRBD1 on 5 matching bases. Germline CDR1 is DFQATT and CDR2 is SNEGSKA (reference sequence). The length of the CDR3 is 11 residues. For the CDR3, the DNA is TGCAGGGGGGACTCGAGTCAGCCCCAGCATTTT. Translated, it gives CRGDSSQPQHF.